This T cell receptor beta chain was sequenced during a study of OX40 agonist ivuxolimab in advanced cancers. As for the study in general: Males comprised 82.7% of the group, whose mean age was about 62 years (range roughly 23 to 90). General study points: Blood T cells, both CD4+ and CD8+, expanded clonally by week 6 at 0.1 to 3.0 mg/kg.

People who had autoimmune disease history or systemic immunosuppression were excluded. Concerning this clone itself: Its cognate antigen is unknown.

TCRdb's table, derived via immunoSEQ multiplex PCR, lists solely in-frame clones and lacks some. The sample records under 75,000 clones, around 93% being singletons. The receptor comes from an adult with an advanced solid tumor such as melanoma, head and neck, liver or kidney cancer. Sequenced here: CD4+ or CD8+ T cells sorted from blood, sampled in a trial of the OX40 agonist ivuxolimab.

CDR3 sequence: CASSGVIAPIQRYNEQFF. DNA for the CDR3: TGTGCCAGCAGCGGCGTGATAGCCCCGATACAGCGCTACAATGAGCAGTTCTTC. The V gene is TRBV7-9, the J gene TRBJ2-1; D uncertain. Trimming took 5 bases from V and 3 from J, leaving 23 bases between them. Germline V gene lookup returns CDR1 SEHNR and CDR2 FQNEAQ (reference sequence). This CDR3 contains 18 residues.